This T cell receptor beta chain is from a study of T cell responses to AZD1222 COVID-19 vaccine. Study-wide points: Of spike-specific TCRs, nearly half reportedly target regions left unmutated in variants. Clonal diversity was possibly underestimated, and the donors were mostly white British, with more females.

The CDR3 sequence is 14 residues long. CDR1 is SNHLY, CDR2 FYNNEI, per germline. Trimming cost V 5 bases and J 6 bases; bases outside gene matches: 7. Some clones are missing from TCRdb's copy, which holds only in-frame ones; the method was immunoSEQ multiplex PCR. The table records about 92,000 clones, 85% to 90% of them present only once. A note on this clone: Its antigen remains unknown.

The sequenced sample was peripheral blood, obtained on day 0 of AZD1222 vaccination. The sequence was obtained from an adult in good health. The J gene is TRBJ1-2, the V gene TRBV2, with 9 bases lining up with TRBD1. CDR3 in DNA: TGTGCCAGCAGTAGGGGGGACAGGGAGAATGGCTACACCTTC. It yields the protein CASSRGDRENGYTF.